Sequencing of this T cell receptor beta chain was carried out in a study of glioma-infiltrating T cells after dendritic cell vaccination. Study as a whole: Glioblastoma patients came from Phase I and II dendritic cell vaccination trials. Autologous tumor lysate-pulsed dendritic cell vaccination was given between about 2003 and 2012. The vaccine used monocyte-derived dendritic cells pulsed overnight with autologous tumor lysate.

Documented time point: after dendritic cell vaccination, including at tumor progression/relapse. This clone appeared a few times. No antigen is known for it. Measured with immunoSEQ multiplex PCR; TCRdb has only the in-frame clones, and not every one. Seen here are 45,000 to 60,000 clones, roughly 83% observed once, and the top ten hold approximately 14%. General observations from the study: Few patients contributed both blood and tumor specimens.

The V gene's germline CDR1 is LNHDA and CDR2 SQIVND (reference sequence). The CDR3 length is 13 residues. V was pared by 8 bases and J by 7 bases, with 4 bases of the junction left unmatched. V usage is TRBV19 and J usage is TRBJ1-6; 8 nucleotides match TRBD1. The TCR was taken from a human donor with glioblastoma. Sample: blood, taken after dendritic cell vaccination. DNA for the CDR3: TGTGCCAGTGGACAGGGCTTGAATTCACCCCTCCACTTT. Protein sequence: CASGQGLNSPLHF.